These 17 T cell receptor beta chains share one sample of origin, sequenced in a study of blood T cell repertoires in COVID-19. Clones were sequenced by immunoSEQ multiplex PCR, and TCRdb holds only the in-frame ones, with some missing. The sample lists some 100,000 clones; about 80% were seen once. Sequences were obtained from peripheral blood. These receptor sequences come from a woman between 70 and 85 years old with acute or convalescent COVID-19.

V is TRBV19 and J is TRBJ2-1; TRBD1 matches at 12 bases. CDR1 LNHDA and CDR2 SQIVND come from the germline V gene (reference sequence). The CDR3 contains 18 residues. V lost 3 bases and J lost 7; bases outside the gene matches: 13. The CDR3 DNA follows: TGTGCCAGTAGTATCAATCCCCCGGGACAGGGGGCGGGTAATGAGCAGTTCTTC. It specifies CASSINPPGQGAGNEQFF.

This clone appeared a single time. J is TRBJ1-2 and V is TRBV5-5; D is uncertain. The V end lost 4 bases, the J end lost 0 bases, and 4 bases lay between the germline ends. The CDR3 is made up of 12 amino acids. Germline CDR1 SGHKS, CDR2 YYEKEE (reference sequence). CDR3 nucleotides: TGTGCCAGCAGCGCAGCTAACTATGGCTACACCTTC. It specifies CASSAANYGYTF.

The chain links TRBV27 to TRBJ1-6; D is perhaps TRBD1 (5 bases). The germline V gene encodes CDR1 MNHEY and CDR2 SMNVEV (reference sequence). The V end lost 8 bases, the J end lost 10 bases, and 21 bases lay between the germline ends. CDR3 length: 15 residues. Written as DNA, the CDR3 is TGTGCCAGCCAAAGGATGTGGGCTCGGGGGTCACCCCTCCACTTT. Encoded protein: CASQRMWARGSPLHF.

The genes are TRBV24-1 and TRBJ2-1, with 12 bases aligning to TRBD2. The CDR3 totals 17 residues. After removal of 4 bases from V and 5 bases from J, the junction contained 8 bases not matched to a gene. Germline lookup yields CDR1 KGHDR and CDR2 SFDVKD. The CDR3 is CATSDLTSGGLNNEQFF. DNA of the CDR3: TGTGCCACCAGTGACCTGACTAGCGGGGGCCTAAACAATGAGCAGTTCTTC.

This rearrangement joins TRBV5-1 to TRBJ1-2; 7 positions agree with TRBD1. The CDR3 extends over 13 amino acids. V shed 3 bases, J shed 6 bases, and the junction held 5 bases outside the gene matches. CDR1 and CDR2 from the germline V gene are SGHRS and YFSETQ. The DNA of the CDR3 is TGCGCCAGCAGCTCGACAGGGACGAATGGCTACACCTTC. Encoded protein: CASSSTGTNGYTF.

This clone was found many times. DNA of the CDR3: TGTGCCAGCAGCCGGACAGGGAGGGAGCAGTACTTC. Protein sequence: CASSRTGREQYF. The V and J genes are TRBV7-8 and TRBJ2-7; 8 nucleotides line up with TRBD1. The CDR3 runs to 12 residues. V gave up 5 bases and J gave up 7 bases; unmatched junction bases: 4. CDR1 SGHVS and CDR2 FQNEAQ come from the germline V gene. Full variable domain (rest looked up from reference TRBV7-8 and TRBJ2-7): GAGVSQSPRYKVAKRGQDVALRCDPISGHVSLFWYQQALGQGPEFLTYFQNEAQLDKSGLPSDRFFAERPEGSVSTLKIQRTQQEDSAVYLCASSRTGREQYFGPGTRLTVT.

Concerning this clone itself: A junction end diverges from the germline sequence, so it may reflect a read error. The chain couples TRBV3-1 (or the pseudogene TRBV3-2) to TRBJ2-5; D is undetermined. CDR1 and CDR2 (germline): LGHDT, YNNKEL (reference sequence). This CDR3 comprises 11 residues. The CDR3 loop reads CASSQAETQYF. The CDR3 coding sequence is TGTGCCAGCAGTCAAGCGGAGACCCAGTACTTC.

In this sample, this clone turned up once. V and J are TRBV9 and TRBJ2-2; 9 positions match TRBD1. The CDR3 length is 16 residues. Germline CDR1 SGDLS, CDR2 YYNGEE. V was clipped by 1 base and J by 6 bases; unmatched bases: 7. The DNA for the CDR3 is TGTGCCAGCAGCGTAATTGGAGGACAGGGGCCCGGGGAGCTGTTTTTT. It codes for CASSVIGGQGPGELFF.

The rearrangement links TRBV2 to TRBJ2-3; unclear D gene. There are 12 residues in the CDR3. Germline loops: CDR1 SNHLY, CDR2 FYNNEI. V lost 7 bases to trimming and J lost 1 base, with 6 bases between them. The chain's CDR3 is CASTIRTDTQYF. In DNA, the CDR3 is TGTGCCAGCACCATCCGCACAGATACGCAGTATTTT. Using reference TRBV2 and TRBJ2-3 for the parts outside the CDR3, the full variable domain is EPEVTQTPSHQVTQMGQEVILRCVPISNHLYFYWYRQILGQKVEFLVSFYNNEISEKSEIFDDQFSVERPDGSNFTLKIRSTKLEDSAMYFCASTIRTDTQYFGPGTRLTVL.

The V gene is TRBV11-3, the J gene TRBJ2-2; weak D call: TRBD2 (5 bases). Germline values: CDR1 SGHNT, CDR2 YENEEA. The CDR3 extends over 16 amino acids. V gave up 1 base and J gave up 3 bases, with 12 bases separating them. The CDR3 DNA reads as TGTGCCAGCAGCTTAGTTCCGCCGGGGTACACCGGGGAGCTGTTTTTT. Residues: CASSLVPPGYTGELFF.

This clone was seen only a few times. This rearrangement joins TRBV4-1 to TRBJ2-1; 10 positions match TRBD2. Germline V gene data show CDR1 as MGHRA and CDR2 as YSYEKL. V was clipped by 2 bases and J by 6 bases; unmatched bases: 10. The length of the CDR3 is 17 residues. CDR3 region: CASSQLPSGGAFNEQFF. CDR3 in DNA: TGCGCCAGCAGCCAACTACCGAGCGGGGGGGCTTTCAATGAGCAGTTCTTC.

This clone was observed a handful of times. V is TRBV7-2 and J is TRBJ1-1; TRBD1 aligns across 8 bases. The CDR3 sequence is 14 residues long. The trim removed 4 bases at V and 6 bases at J, leaving 7 bases unmatched. Germline CDR1 reads SGHTA; CDR2 reads FQGNSA. This chain's CDR3 is CASSYIGQGSEAFF. The CDR3 coding sequence is TGTGCCAGCAGCTACATCGGACAGGGATCTGAAGCTTTCTTT.

This chain joins TRBV10-1 and TRBJ1-6, with a weak D call TRBD1 (6 bases). The CDR3 runs 14 residues. The germline V and J ends were trimmed by 4 bases and 5 bases, with 9 bases remaining between them. From germline, CDR1 is WNHNN and CDR2 SYGVQD (reference sequence). The DNA for the CDR3 is TGCGCCAGCAGTGTGGGACAAAATAATTCACCCCTCCACTTT. Its protein is CASSVGQNNSPLHF.

V is TRBV9 and J is TRBJ1-3, with 7 bases aligning to TRBD1. This CDR3 contains 15 residues. V trimming: 1 base; J trimming: 4 bases; junction bases outside the gene matches: 5. Germline V gene lookup returns CDR1 SGDLS and CDR2 YYNGEE. The CDR3 protein is CASSVTGAAGNTIYF. The CDR3 DNA sequence: TGTGCCAGCAGCGTAACAGGGGCGGCAGGAAACACCATATATTTT.

This chain joins TRBV7-9 and TRBJ1-2; 9 positions agree with TRBD1. V shed 1 base, J shed 8 bases, and the junction held 5 bases outside the gene matches. CDR1 is SEHNR, CDR2 FQNEAQ, per germline (reference sequence). There are 14 residues in the CDR3. DNA for the CDR3: TGTGCCAGCAGCTTAGGGGACAGGGTGGAAGGCTACACCTTC. Translation gives CASSLGDRVEGYTF. The variable domain in full, completed from reference TRBV7-9 and TRBJ1-2, reads DTGVSQNPRHKITKRGQNVTFRCDPISEHNRLYWYRQTLGQGPEFLTYFQNEAQLEKSRLLSDRFSAERPKGSFSTLEIQRTEQGDSAMYLCASSLGDRVEGYTFGSGTRLTVV.

V gene TRBV29-1 combines with J gene TRBJ1-1, with D maybe TRBD1 (6 bases). Looked up from germline, CDR1 is SQVTM and CDR2 is ANQGSEA. V lost 4 bases to trimming and J lost 0 bases, with 12 bases between them. This CDR3 is built from 14 residues. The CDR3 region has the DNA TGCAGCGTTGGAGGACAGTTCATGAACACTGAAGCTTTCTTT. It encodes CSVGGQFMNTEAFF.

The chain combines TRBV9 with TRBJ2-5; 10 nucleotides line up with TRBD1. V shed 3 bases, J shed 4 bases, and the junction held 9 bases outside the gene matches. Germline assignment: CDR1 SGDLS and CDR2 YYNGEE. CDR3 size: 16 residues. The CDR3 nucleotides read TGTGCCAGCAGCGCAACCGGGACAGGGGCCCCAGAGACCCAGTACTTC. It encodes CASSATGTGAPETQYF.